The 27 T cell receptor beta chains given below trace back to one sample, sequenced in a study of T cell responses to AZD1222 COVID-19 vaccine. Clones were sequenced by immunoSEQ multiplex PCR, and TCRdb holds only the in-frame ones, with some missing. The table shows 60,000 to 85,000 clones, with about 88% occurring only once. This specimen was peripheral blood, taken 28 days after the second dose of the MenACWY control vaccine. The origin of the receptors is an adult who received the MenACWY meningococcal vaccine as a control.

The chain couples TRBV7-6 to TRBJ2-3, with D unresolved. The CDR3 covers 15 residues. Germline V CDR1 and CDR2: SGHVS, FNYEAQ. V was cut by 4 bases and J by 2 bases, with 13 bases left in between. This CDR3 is CASSWRTGLTDTQYF. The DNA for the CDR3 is TGTGCCAGCAGCTGGCGAACGGGCCTCACAGATACGCAGTATTTT.

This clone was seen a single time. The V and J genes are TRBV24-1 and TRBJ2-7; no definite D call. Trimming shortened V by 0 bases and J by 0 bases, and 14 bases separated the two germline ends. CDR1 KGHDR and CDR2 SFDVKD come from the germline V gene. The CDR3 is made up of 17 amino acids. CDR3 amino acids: CATSDLQGRKLSYEQYF. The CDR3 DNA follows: TGTGCCACCAGTGATTTGCAAGGCAGGAAACTCTCCTACGAGCAGTACTTC.

CDR3: CATSRGGAYTNTEAFF. Here the CDR3 DNA reads TGTGCCACCAGCAGAGGGGGGGCATACACGAACACTGAAGCTTTCTTT. The rearrangement links TRBV15 to TRBJ1-1; TRBD1 might be the D (6 bases). CDR1 is LNHNV and CDR2 is YYDKDF in the germline V gene (reference sequence). The length of the CDR3 is 16 residues. The germline V and J ends were trimmed by 1 base and 1 base, with 13 bases remaining between them.

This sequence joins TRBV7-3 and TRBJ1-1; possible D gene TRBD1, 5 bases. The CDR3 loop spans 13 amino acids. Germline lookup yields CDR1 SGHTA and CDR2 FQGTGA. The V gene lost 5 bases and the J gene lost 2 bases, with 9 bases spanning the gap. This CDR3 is CASSAQANTEAFF. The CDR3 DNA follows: TGTGCCAGCAGCGCACAGGCTAACACTGAAGCTTTCTTT.

The CDR3 reads CATKPPGPSGYTF. The CDR3 coding sequence is TGTGCCACTAAGCCCCCGGGGCCTAGCGGCTACACCTTC. The V gene is TRBV19, the J gene TRBJ1-2; possibly TRBD1 for D (5 bases). The CDR3 runs 13 residues. Between the trimmed V and J ends, which lost 10 bases and 8 bases, there was a span of 20 bases. CDR1 and CDR2 (germline): LNHDA, SQIVND (reference sequence).

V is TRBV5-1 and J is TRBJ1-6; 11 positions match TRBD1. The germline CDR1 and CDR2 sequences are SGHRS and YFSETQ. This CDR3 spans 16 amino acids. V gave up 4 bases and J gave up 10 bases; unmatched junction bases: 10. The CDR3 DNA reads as TGCGCCAGCAGCACCACCCAGGGGACAGGGGGATCACCCCTCCACTTT. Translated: CASSTTQGTGGSPLHF.

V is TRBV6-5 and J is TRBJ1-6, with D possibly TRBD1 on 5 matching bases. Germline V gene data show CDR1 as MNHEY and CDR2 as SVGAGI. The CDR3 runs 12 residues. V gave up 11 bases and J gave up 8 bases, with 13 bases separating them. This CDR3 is CASRRVYSPLHF. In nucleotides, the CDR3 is TGTGCCTCCCGCAGGGTTTATTCACCCCTCCACTTT.

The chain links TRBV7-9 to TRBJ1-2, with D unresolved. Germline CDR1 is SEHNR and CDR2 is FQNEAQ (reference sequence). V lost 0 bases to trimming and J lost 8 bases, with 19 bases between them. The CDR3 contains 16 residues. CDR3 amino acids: CASSLALSPPFGGYTF. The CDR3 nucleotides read TGTGCCAGCAGCTTAGCGCTAAGCCCTCCCTTTGGGGGCTACACCTTC.

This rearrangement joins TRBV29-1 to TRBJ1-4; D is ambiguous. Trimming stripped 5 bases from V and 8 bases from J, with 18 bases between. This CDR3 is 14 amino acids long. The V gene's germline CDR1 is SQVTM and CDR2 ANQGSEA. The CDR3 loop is CSVQVWEPQEKLFF. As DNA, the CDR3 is TGCAGCGTTCAGGTCTGGGAACCCCAAGAAAAACTGTTTTTT.

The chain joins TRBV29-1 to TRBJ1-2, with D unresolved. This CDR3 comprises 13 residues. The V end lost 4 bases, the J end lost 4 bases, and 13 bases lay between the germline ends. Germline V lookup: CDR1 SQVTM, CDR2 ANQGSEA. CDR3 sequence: CSVANIVGYGYTF. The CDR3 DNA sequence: TGCAGCGTTGCCAATATTGTGGGCTATGGCTACACCTTC.

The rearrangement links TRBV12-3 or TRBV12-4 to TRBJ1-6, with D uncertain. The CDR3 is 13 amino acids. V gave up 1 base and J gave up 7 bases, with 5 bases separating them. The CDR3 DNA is TGTGCCAGCAGTTTAGTAGACAATTCACCCCTCCACTTT. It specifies CASSLVDNSPLHF.

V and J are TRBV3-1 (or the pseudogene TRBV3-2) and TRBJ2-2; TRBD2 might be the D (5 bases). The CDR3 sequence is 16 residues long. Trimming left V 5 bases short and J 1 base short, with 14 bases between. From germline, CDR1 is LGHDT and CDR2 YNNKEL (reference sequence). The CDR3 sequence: CASSSRGGRNTGELFF. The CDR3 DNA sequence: TGTGCCAGCAGCTCTCGGGGTGGGCGGAACACCGGGGAGCTGTTTTTT.

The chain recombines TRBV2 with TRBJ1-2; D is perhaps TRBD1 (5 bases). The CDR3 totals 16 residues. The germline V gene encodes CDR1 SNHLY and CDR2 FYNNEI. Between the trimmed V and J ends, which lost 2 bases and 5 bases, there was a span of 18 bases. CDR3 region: CASSESPPGLVYGYTF. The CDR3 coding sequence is TGTGCCAGCAGTGAATCCCCGCCAGGGCTCGTTTATGGCTACACCTTC.

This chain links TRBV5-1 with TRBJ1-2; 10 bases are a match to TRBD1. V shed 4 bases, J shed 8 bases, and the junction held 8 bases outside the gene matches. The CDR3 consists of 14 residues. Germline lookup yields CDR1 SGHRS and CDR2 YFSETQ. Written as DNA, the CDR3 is TGCGCCAGCAGCACGACAGGGGGCGTAAAGGGCTACACCTTC. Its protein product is CASSTTGGVKGYTF.

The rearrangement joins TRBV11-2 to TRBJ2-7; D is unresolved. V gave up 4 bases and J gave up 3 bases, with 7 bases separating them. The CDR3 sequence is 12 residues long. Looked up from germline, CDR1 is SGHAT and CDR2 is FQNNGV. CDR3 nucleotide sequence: TGTGCCAGCAGCTACTATGACTACGAGCAGTACTTC. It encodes CASSYYDYEQYF. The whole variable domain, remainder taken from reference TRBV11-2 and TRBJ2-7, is EAGVAQSPRYKIIEKRQSVAFWCNPISGHATLYWYQQILGQGPKLLIQFQNNGVVDDSQLPKDRFSAERLKGVDSTLKIQPAKLEDSAVYLCASSYYDYEQYFGPGTRLTVT.

This CDR3 is CASSLDPGTGELFF. The CDR3 coding sequence is TGTGCCAGCAGCTTAGATCCGGGGACCGGGGAGCTGTTTTTT. This chain joins TRBV7-3 and TRBJ2-2; a weak D match, TRBD2 (5 bases). This CDR3 has 14 residues. The germline V and J ends were trimmed by 2 bases and 5 bases, with 9 bases remaining between them. In germline, CDR1 is SGHTA, CDR2 FQGTGA. The full variable domain, with the rest looked up from reference TRBV7-3 and TRBJ2-2, is GAGVSQTPSNKVTEKGKYVELRCDPISGHTALYWYRQSLGQGPEFLIYFQGTGAADDSGLPNDRFFAVRPEGSVSTLKIQRTERGDSAVYLCASSLDPGTGELFFGEGSRLTVL.

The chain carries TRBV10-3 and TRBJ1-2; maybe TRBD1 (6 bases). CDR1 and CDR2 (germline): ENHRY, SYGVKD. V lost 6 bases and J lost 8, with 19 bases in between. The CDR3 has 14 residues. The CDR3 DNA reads TGTGCCATCAGCCGACAGGCCCCGCTAGTCGGCTACACCTTC. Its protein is CAISRQAPLVGYTF.

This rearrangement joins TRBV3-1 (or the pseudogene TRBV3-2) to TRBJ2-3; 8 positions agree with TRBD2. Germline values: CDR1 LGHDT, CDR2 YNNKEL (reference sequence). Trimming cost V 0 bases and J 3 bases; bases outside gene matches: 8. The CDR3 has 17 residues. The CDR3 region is CASSQDWPGGPTDTQYF. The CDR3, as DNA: TGTGCCAGCAGCCAAGATTGGCCGGGAGGGCCGACAGATACGCAGTATTTT.

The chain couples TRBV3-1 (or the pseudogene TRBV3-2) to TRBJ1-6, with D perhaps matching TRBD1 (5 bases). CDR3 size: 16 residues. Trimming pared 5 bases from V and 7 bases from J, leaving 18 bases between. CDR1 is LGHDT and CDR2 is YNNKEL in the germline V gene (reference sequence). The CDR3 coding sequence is TGTGCCAGCAGCAGGGCGAGCGGGGGATCAAATTCACCCCTCCACTTT. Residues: CASSRASGGSNSPLHF.

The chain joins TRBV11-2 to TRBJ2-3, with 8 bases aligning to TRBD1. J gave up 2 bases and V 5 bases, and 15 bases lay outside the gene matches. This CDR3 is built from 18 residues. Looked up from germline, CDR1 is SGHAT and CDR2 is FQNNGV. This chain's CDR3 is CASSPGLGQGRYTDTQYF. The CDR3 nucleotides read TGTGCCAGCAGCCCCGGGCTAGGACAGGGCCGATACACAGATACGCAGTATTTT.

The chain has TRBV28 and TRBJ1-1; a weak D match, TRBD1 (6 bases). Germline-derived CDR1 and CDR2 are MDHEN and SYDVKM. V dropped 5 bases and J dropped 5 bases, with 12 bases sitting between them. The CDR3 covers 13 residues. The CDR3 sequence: CASSRTGLTEAFF. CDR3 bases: TGTGCCAGCAGTCGTACAGGGTTGACTGAAGCTTTCTTT.

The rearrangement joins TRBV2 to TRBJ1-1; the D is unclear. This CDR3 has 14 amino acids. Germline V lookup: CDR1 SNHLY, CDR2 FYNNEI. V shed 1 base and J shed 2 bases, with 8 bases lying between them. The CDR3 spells CASSEGRVNTEAFF. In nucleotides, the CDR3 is TGTGCCAGCAGTGAAGGGCGGGTAAACACTGAAGCTTTCTTT.

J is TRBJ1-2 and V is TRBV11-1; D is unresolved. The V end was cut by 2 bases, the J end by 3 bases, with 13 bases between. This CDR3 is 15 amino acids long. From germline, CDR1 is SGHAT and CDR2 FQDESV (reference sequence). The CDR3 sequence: CASSLIGSDHYGYTF. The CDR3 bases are TGTGCCAGCAGCTTAATCGGGTCAGACCACTATGGCTACACCTTC.

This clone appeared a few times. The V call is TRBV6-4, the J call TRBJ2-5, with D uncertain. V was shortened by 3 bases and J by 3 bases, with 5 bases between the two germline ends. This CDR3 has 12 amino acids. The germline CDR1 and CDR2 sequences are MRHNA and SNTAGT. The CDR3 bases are TGTGCCAGCAGTGAAAGGGAAGAGACCCAGTACTTC. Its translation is CASSEREETQYF.

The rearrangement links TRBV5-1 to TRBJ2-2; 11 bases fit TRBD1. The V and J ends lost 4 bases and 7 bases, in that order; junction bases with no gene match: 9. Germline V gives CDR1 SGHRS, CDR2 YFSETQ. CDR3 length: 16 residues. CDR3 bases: TGCGCCAGCAGCCCCGGGACAGGGGGTTTGCTCGGGGAGCTGTTTTTT. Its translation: CASSPGTGGLLGELFF.

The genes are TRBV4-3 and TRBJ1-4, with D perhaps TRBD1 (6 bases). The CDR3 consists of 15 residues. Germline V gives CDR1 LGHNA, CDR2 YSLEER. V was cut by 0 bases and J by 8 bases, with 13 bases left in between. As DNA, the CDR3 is TGCGCCAGCAGCCAAGATGGGGGGCAGAGGGAAAAACTGTTTTTT. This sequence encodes CASSQDGGQREKLFF.

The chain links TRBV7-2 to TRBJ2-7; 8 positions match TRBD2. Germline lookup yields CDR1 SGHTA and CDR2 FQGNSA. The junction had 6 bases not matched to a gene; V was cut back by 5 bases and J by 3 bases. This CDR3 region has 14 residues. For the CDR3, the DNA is TGTGCCAGCAGCGAGGCGGGAGGACACTACGAGCAGTACTTC. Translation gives CASSEAGGHYEQYF.